This paragraph covers one T cell receptor (beta chain) sequence. Which antigen it targets is not known. Base qualities are not provided; no much larger clone lies one nucleotide away. Via the germline V gene (reference sequence), CDR1 is LGHDT and CDR2 YNNKEL. Cut back by 0 bases and 6 bases, the V and J ends lie 8 bases apart. The CDR3 goes from the cysteine to the phenylalanine over 13 residues. The kept DNA is CDR3 alone, 39 bases in frame from the first base. Collaborating institutions collected whole blood in K2EDTA tubes following their own protocols. Collaborator samples were shipped for TCRbeta analysis as frozen whole blood, isolated PBMCs, or DNA extracted from either sample type. The data derive from a study of blood T cell repertoires in COVID-19 (dated by TCRdb to about 2020). Study-wide context: Samples from collaborators originated in the United States, Italy and Spain and spanned both the acute and convalescent phases of COVID-19. The repertoires were released in a freely available public database meant as a resource for research on the immune response to SARS-CoV-2. Where available, HLA class I and class II types were taken from metadata supplied by the sample provider and were not determined by assay-based typing. The prospective study material was composed of cDNA or gDNA derived from T cells, B-cell-depleted T cells, or PBMCs. A de-identified subject ID, COVID-19 status, age in years and sex were almost always included in the sample metadata. Subjects who had been exposed to COVID-19, were actively infected with it, or had recovered from it provided the deeply sampled blood TCRbeta repertoires that made up the dataset. The samples were drawn from the first 160 participants of the ongoing ImmuneRACE study and from roughly 1,300 subjects provided by 6 global collaborators. Results the study describes overall, beyond this receptor: The quantity of clinical and demographic metadata differed by source and by participant and was supplied without curation.

TCRbeta CDR3 regions were amplified from genomic DNA by means of the immunoSEQ Assay, a bias-controlled multiplex PCR. Concerning the study's data processing: The number of nucleated cells in each sample was estimated from the amplification of reference gene primers within the assay. To quantify the absolute abundance of each unique TCRbeta CDR3 rearrangement, sequence reads were collapsed and filtered. For each sample, productive Simpson clonality was calculated as the square root of Simpson's diversity index over productive rearrangements. Imported from immuneACCESS, the table was reduced by TCRdb to in-frame sequences with V and J called. These copies leave out some clones; in studies compared against another copy, an unresolved V gene accounts for under half, and the cause of the remainder is not known. V and J calls plus clone size are reproduced from that table; the DNA served to infer D and trimming. Within this sample are a few hundred thousand clones, with more than 65% of them counted one time only. Around 2% of the sample is held by the ten biggest clonotypes.

The chain couples TRBV3-1 (or the pseudogene TRBV3-2) to TRBJ1-1; the D gene cannot be resolved reliably. The receptor comes from a woman aged 55-69 years with acute or convalescent COVID-19. Sequenced sample: peripheral blood. The CDR3 protein sequence reads: CASSQDAVAEAFF. The DNA reads as follows: TGTGCCAGCAGCCAAGATGCGGTGGCTGAAGCTTTCTTT.